These 11 T cell receptor beta chains originate from one sample sequenced in a study of CD8 T cells in Susac syndrome. The authors reverse transcribed 0.5 to 1 ug RNA with random hexamers. A single record per CDR3 protein comes from TCRdb applying MiXCR to the immunoSEQ multiplex PCR reads. Of some 160,000 distinct CDR3 sequences in the sample, 85% to 95% were seen once. Specimen: CD8+ T cells from PBMCs. These receptors were collected from a human donor with multiple sclerosis.

The V gene is TRBV29-1, the J gene TRBJ1-5, with a tentative D call TRBD1 (5 bases). The CDR3 length is 16 residues. Germline lookup yields CDR1 SQVTM and CDR2 ANQGSEA. Trimming stripped 4 bases from V and 2 bases from J, with 18 bases between. CDR3 protein: CSVGEGPPGGNQPQHF. In DNA, the CDR3 is TGCAGCGTTGGGGAGGGGCCTCCGGGAGGCAATCAGCCCCAGCATTTT.

This chain joins TRBV2 and TRBJ2-1; D may be TRBD2 (6 bases). Trimming took off 5 bases at V and 6 bases at J, with 14 bases between the two ends. Germline assignment: CDR1 SNHLY and CDR2 FYNNEI. CDR3 length: 14 residues. The CDR3 loop is CASSWTTIANEQFF. For the CDR3, the DNA is TGTGCCAGCAGTTGGACTACCATTGCCAATGAGCAGTTCTTC.

The V and J genes are TRBV9 and TRBJ1-4, with 10 bases aligning to TRBD1. Unmatched junction bases numbered 5, after V lost 3 bases and J lost 6 bases. Germline V CDR1 and CDR2: SGDLS, YYNGEE. There are 15 residues in the CDR3. The CDR3 nucleotides read TGTGCCAGCAGCGAAGGCGGGACAGGGGATGAAAAACTGTTTTTT. Amino acids: CASSEGGTGDEKLFF. Combining the CDR3 with reference TRBV9 and TRBJ1-4 gives the whole variable domain DSGVTQTPKHLITATGQRVTLRCSPRSGDLSVYWYQQSLDQGLQFLIQYYNGEERAKGNILERFSAQQFPDLHSELNLSSLELGDSALYFCASSEGGTGDEKLFFGSGTQLSVL.

A note on this clonotype: One end of the junction fails to match germline, which may point to a read error. This sequence joins TRBV6-1 and TRBJ1-5, with D perhaps matching TRBD1 (6 bases). The CDR3 is 14 residues long. Germline V gene lookup returns CDR1 MNHNS and CDR2 SASEGT. Here the CDR3 DNA reads TGTGCCAGCAGCGAAGACAGGCCTACGGAGCCCCAGCATTTT. Translation gives CASSEDRPTEPQHF.

The rearrangement uses TRBV5-6 and TRBJ1-6; maybe TRBD1 (6 bases). The CDR3 runs 15 residues. Germline values: CDR1 SGHDT, CDR2 YYEEEE. With 0 bases removed from V and 9 bases from J, the gap between germline ends came to 13 bases. For the CDR3, the DNA is TGTGCCAGCAGCTTGGGGACAGCCGCGGGTTCACCCCTCCACTTT. Protein: CASSLGTAAGSPLHF.

This clonotype appeared a single time. The V call is TRBV20-1, the J call TRBJ2-7, with D hard to call. From germline, CDR1 is DFQATT and CDR2 SNEGSKA (reference sequence). V was pared by 7 bases and J by 7 bases, with 14 bases between. The length of the CDR3 is 11 residues. DNA for the CDR3: TGCAGTGGTTCGGACCTCTGGGAGCAGTACTTC. It codes for CSGSDLWEQYF.

About this clonotype: The junction departs from germline at one end; a sequencing error may be responsible. The chain uses TRBV12-3 or TRBV12-4 and TRBJ1-1; D not resolved. The CDR3 has 15 residues. DNA for the CDR3: TGTGCCAGCAGTCAAGGAGGGTTTCCGAACCCTGAAGCTTTCTTT. Its translation: CASSQGGFPNPEAFF.

V and J are TRBV14 and TRBJ2-7; 7 bases match TRBD2. Trimming removed 4 bases from V and 4 bases from J; junction bases left unmatched: 7. Germline V gene sequence: CDR1 SGHDN, CDR2 FVKESK. CDR3 length: 14 residues. The CDR3 coding sequence is TGTGCCAGCAGCCCAAAGCGGGGAAGATACGAGCAGTACTTC. It specifies CASSPKRGRYEQYF.

Written as DNA, the CDR3 is TGTGCCACCAGCAGCTCCCCCTTTAAGGATACGCAGTATTTT. Its translation is CATSSSPFKDTQYF. The rearrangement uses TRBV15 and TRBJ2-3; D is unresolved. Germline values: CDR1 LNHNV, CDR2 YYDKDF (reference sequence). V was shortened by 3 bases and J by 6 bases, with 13 bases between the two germline ends. The length of the CDR3 is 14 residues. The variable domain in full, with the rest retrieved from reference TRBV15 and TRBJ2-3, is DAMVIQNPRYQVTQFGKPVTLSCSQTLNHNVMYWYQQKSSQAPKLLFHYYDKDFNNEADTPDNFQSRRPNTSFCFLDIRSPGLGDTAMYLCATSSSPFKDTQYFGPGTRLTVL.

The rearrangement joins TRBV29-1 to TRBJ2-1; D gene uncertain. Trimming removed 1 base at V and 15 bases at J, with 13 bases between. The CDR3 runs 11 residues. Germline V CDR1 and CDR2: SQVTM, ANQGSEA. CDR3: CSVEVMTEAFF. CDR3 coding DNA: TGCAGCGTTGAAGTTATGACGGAAGCGTTCTTC.

DNA of the CDR3: TGCAGCGTGCTGGGACAGGGGGCATTAGATACGCAGTATTTT. This sequence encodes CSVLGQGALDTQYF. The chain uses TRBV29-1 and TRBJ2-3; 12 nucleotides align to TRBD1. The CDR3 is 14 amino acids. The V gene end was trimmed by 6 bases and the J gene end by 5 bases; junction bases not matched to a gene: 6. Germline CDR1 SQVTM, CDR2 ANQGSEA.